The rows below give T cell receptor beta chains drawn from one sample of a study of blood T cell repertoires in COVID-19. The data were produced by immunoSEQ multiplex PCR, yet TCRdb's version contains in-frame clones alone and is incomplete. The sample has 150,000 to 200,000 clones; roughly 90% are singletons. The sequencing input was peripheral blood. The receptors were gathered from a woman in her 50s with acute or convalescent COVID-19. The CDR3 runs from the conserved cysteine through the conserved F or W. A D gene is named only where the DNA matches it firmly. The size of a clone is reported for some rows only, either as once, few or many, or as a class for expanded clones.

J: TRBJ1-6
D: -
V: TRBV6-5
size: -
DNA: TGTGCCAGCAGTTACGCCGGGACATTCTATAATTCACCCCTCCACTTT
CDR3: CASSYAGTFYNSPLHF

J: TRBJ1-5
D: -
V: TRBV4-2
size: -
DNA: TGTGCCAGCAGCCATACCCCGGGAGTGGGTCAGCCCCAGCATTTT
CDR3: CASSHTPGVGQPQHF

J: TRBJ1-1
D: TRBD1
V: TRBV4-1
size: -
DNA: TGCGCCAGCAGCCAAGTCCCGGGACAGGGGTTTACTGAAGCTTTCTTT
CDR3: CASSQVPGQGFTEAFF

J: TRBJ2-2
D: TRBD2
V: TRBV6-2/TRBV6-3
size: -
DNA: TGTGCCAGCAGTTTACTGAGAGCGGGGGCCGAGACCGGGGAGCTGTTTTTT
CDR3: CASSLLRAGAETGELFF

J: TRBJ2-5
D: TRBD1
V: TRBV2
size: -
DNA: TGTGCCACCGGACAGGGGGCCACCCAGTACTTC
CDR3: CATGQGATQYF

J: TRBJ2-2
D: TRBD1
V: TRBV5-1
size: -
DNA: TGCGCCAGCAGCACCGACCGGGACAGGCCAATGGGGGTATACGGGGAGCTGTTTTTT
CDR3: CASSTDRDRPMGVYGELFF

J: TRBJ1-1
D: -
V: TRBV12-5
size: once
DNA: TGTGCTAGTGAAAACTCACAGGAAAACGCTGAAGCTTTCTTT
CDR3: CASENSQENAEAFF

J: TRBJ2-2
D: TRBD2
V: TRBV6-5
size: -
DNA: TGTGCCAGCAGTTACTCTTCCCTAGCGGGGACCGGGGAGCTGTTTTTT
CDR3: CASSYSSLAGTGELFF

J: TRBJ1-1
D: TRBD1
V: TRBV3-1/TRBV3-2
size: -
DNA: TGTGCCAGCAGCCAAGAACAGGGGTACACTGAAGCTTTCTTT
CDR3: CASSQEQGYTEAFF

J: TRBJ1-1
D: -
V: TRBV7-2
size: -
DNA: TGTGCCAGCACCCCGAATAGCGATTGGAACACTGAAGCTTTCTTT
CDR3: CASTPNSDWNTEAFF

J: TRBJ1-2
D: TRBD1
V: TRBV27
size: -
DNA: TGTGCCAGCAGTAAGGACAGGAACTATGGCTACACCTTC
CDR3: CASSKDRNYGYTF

J: TRBJ2-1
D: TRBD1
V: TRBV7-3
size: -
DNA: TGTGCCAGCAGCGAGGGACAGGGTGATAATGGTGAGCAGTTCTTC
CDR3: CASSEGQGDNGEQFF

J: TRBJ2-5
D: TRBD2
V: TRBV4-3
size: -
DNA: TGCGCCAGCAGCCAAGGGGTAGCGGGGGGGGTGGAGACCCAGTACTTC
CDR3: CASSQGVAGGVETQYF

J: TRBJ2-1
D: -
V: TRBV10-1
size: -
DNA: TGCGCCAGCAGTGAGATGGGGAGCTCCTACAATGAGCAGTTCTTC
CDR3: CASSEMGSSYNEQFF

J: TRBJ2-5
D: TRBD2
V: TRBV27
size: -
DNA: TGTGCCAGCAGTTTAAACGCGGGAGGGCAAGAGACCCAGTACTTC
CDR3: CASSLNAGGQETQYF

J: TRBJ1-5
D: TRBD1
V: TRBV5-1
size: once
DNA: TGCGCCAGCAGTCCATCGGGACAGACCAATCAGCCCCAGCATTTT
CDR3: CASSPSGQTNQPQHF

J: TRBJ1-1
D: -
V: TRBV7-9
size: few
DNA: TGTGCCAGCACTGCAGGGGACGCTTTCTTT
CDR3: CASTAGDAFF

J: TRBJ2-5
D: -
V: TRBV6-5
size: -
DNA: TGTGCCAGCAGTTACGATGTCTGGGGCCTCCAAGAGACCCAGTACTTC
CDR3: CASSYDVWGLQETQYF

J: TRBJ1-2
D: -
V: TRBV14
size: -
DNA: TGTGCCAGCAGCCAAGTACCCCCGGGGAATAACTATGGCTACACCTTC
CDR3: CASSQVPPGNNYGYTF

J: TRBJ2-7
D: -
V: TRBV4-1
size: -
DNA: TGCGCCAGCAGCCCCGCTGCCCGCGGGGCCTACGAGCAGTACTTC
CDR3: CASSPAARGAYEQYF

J: TRBJ1-2
D: TRBD1
V: TRBV9
size: once
DNA: TGTGCCAGCAGCGCCCCCCTCGGACAGGGGAACTATGGCTACACCTTC
CDR3: CASSAPLGQGNYGYTF

J: TRBJ1-1
D: TRBD1
V: TRBV6-5
size: -
DNA: TGTGCCAGCAAGGACAGGGCTGAAGCTTTCTTT
CDR3: CASKDRAEAFF

J: TRBJ1-3
D: -
V: TRBV7-9
size: -
DNA: TGTGCCAGCAGCTTAACCGGGATCTCTGGAAACACCATATATTTT
CDR3: CASSLTGISGNTIYF

J: TRBJ2-1
D: TRBD2
V: TRBV18
size: -
DNA: TGTGCCAGCTCACCCGGACTAGCGGGAGGCCGGGGGTATGAGCAGTTCTTC
CDR3: CASSPGLAGGRGYEQFF

J: TRBJ2-1
D: TRBD1
V: TRBV6-5
size: -
DNA: TGTGCCAGCAGTTATTTTTCGGGACAGGGGTGGAATGAGCAGTTCTTC
CDR3: CASSYFSGQGWNEQFF